This T cell receptor beta chain was sequenced in a study of PD-1 blockade in classical Hodgkin lymphoma. Study overall: Patients in the cohort were put on intravenous nivolumab, 3 mg/kg every 2 weeks.

Study-wide results and limits: Whereas CD4+ TCR diversity had risen significantly by C4D1, CD8+ TCR diversity had not. A reduction in baseline TCR diversity was reportedly seen in newly diagnosed patients relative to healthy donors.

This clone occurred once. What it binds is not known. All patients relapsed after autologous stem cell transplantation, and brentuximab vedotin exposure varied. Patients' outcomes at their best amounted to complete response, partial response or progressive disease. Profiling relied on immunoSEQ multiplex PCR, and the TCRdb table lists in-frame clones only, not all of them. The profile shows about 100,000 clones, approximately 90% of them singletons. The receptor's source is a human donor with classical Hodgkin lymphoma. Sequenced here: peripheral blood mononuclear cells (PBMCs), sampled before the second cycle of nivolumab.

The DNA of the CDR3 is TGTGCCAGCAGCTTTGGCCCCAGCGGGTTATCCTACGAGCAGTACTTC. It translates to CASSFGPSGLSYEQYF. V and J are TRBV11-1 and TRBJ2-7, with D possibly being TRBD2 (6 bases). This CDR3 contains 16 residues. The V gene's germline CDR1 is SGHAT and CDR2 FQDESV (reference sequence). The germline V and J ends were trimmed by 3 bases and 1 base, with 16 bases remaining between them.